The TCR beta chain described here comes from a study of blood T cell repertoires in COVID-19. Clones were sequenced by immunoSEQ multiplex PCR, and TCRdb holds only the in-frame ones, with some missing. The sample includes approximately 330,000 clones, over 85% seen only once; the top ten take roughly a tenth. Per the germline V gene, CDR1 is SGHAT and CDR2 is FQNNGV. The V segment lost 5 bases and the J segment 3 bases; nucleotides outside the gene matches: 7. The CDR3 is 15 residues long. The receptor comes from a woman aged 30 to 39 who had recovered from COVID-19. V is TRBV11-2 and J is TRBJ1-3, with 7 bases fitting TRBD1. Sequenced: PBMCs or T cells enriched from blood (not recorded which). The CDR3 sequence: CASSRGQLGGNTIYF. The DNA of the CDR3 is TGTGCCAGCAGCCGGGGACAGCTCGGTGGAAACACCATATATTTT.